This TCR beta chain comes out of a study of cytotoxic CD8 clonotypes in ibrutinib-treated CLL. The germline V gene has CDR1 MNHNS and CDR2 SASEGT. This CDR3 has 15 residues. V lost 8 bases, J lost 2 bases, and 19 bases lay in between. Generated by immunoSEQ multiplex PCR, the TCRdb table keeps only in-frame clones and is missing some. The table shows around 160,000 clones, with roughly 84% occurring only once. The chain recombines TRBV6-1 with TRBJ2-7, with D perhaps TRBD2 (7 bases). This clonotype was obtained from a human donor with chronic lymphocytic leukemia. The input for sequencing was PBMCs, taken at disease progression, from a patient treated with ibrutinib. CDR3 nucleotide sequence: TGTGCCAGCCTAGAGGGGGGGCGGATGGCCTACGAGCAGTACTTC. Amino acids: CASLEGGRMAYEQYF.